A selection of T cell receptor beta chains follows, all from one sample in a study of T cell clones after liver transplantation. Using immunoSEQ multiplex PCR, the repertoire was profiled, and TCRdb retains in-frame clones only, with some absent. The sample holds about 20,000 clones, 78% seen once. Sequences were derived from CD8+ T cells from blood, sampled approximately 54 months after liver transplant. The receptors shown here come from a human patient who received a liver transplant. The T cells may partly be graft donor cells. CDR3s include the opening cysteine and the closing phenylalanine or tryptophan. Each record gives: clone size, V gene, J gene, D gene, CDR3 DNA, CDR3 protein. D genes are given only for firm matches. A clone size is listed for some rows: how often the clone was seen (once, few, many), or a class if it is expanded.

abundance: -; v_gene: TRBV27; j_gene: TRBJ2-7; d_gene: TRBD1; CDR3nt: TGTGCCAGCAGCCCGACAGGGGGTAATCAGCAGTACTTC; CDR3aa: CASSPTGGNQQYF
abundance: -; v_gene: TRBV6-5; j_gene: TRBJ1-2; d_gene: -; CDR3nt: TGTGCCAGCAGTTACACGACAAGTAGTCCCTATGGCTACACCTTC; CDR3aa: CASSYTTSSPYGYTF
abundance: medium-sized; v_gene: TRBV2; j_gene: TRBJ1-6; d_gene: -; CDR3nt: TGTGCCAGCAGTGATAGTTATTCACCCCTCCACTTT; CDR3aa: CASSDSYSPLHF
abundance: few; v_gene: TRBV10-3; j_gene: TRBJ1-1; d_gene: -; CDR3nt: TGTGCCATCAGTGATGGGGGGCACACTGAAGCTTTCTTT; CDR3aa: CAISDGGHTEAFF
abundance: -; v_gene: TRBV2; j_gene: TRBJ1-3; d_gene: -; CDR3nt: TGTGCCAGCAGTGATTTCTCAGACTCTGGAAACACCATATATTTT; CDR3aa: CASSDFSDSGNTIYF
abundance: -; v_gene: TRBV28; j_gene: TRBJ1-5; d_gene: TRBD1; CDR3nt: TGTGCCAGCAGTTCAACCGGGACAGGGGATAAGATTTCGTACCGTTCCCTATATCAGCCCCAGCATTTT; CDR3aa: CASSSTGTGDKISYRSLYQPQHF
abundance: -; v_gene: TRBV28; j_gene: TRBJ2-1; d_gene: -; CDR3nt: TGTGCGACCAGCTACAATGAGCAGTTCTTC; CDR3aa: CATSYNEQFF
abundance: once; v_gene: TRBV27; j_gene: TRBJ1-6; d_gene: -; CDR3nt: TGTGCCAGCAGGTCGGGACTTCGAGAATCACCCCTCCACTTT; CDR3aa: CASRSGLRESPLHF
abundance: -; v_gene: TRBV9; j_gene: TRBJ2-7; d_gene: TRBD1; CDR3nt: TGTGCCAGCAGCGGAGACAGGGGCAACTACGAGCAGTACTTC; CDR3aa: CASSGDRGNYEQYF
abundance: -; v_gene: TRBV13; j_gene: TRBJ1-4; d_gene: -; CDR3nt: TGTGCCAGCAGCACGGGTGGGAATGAAAAACTGTTTTTT; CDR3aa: CASSTGGNEKLFF
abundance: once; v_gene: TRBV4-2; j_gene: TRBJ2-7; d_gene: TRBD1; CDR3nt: TGTGCCAGCAGCCAAGGTTGGGACAGGACTGATCACGAGCAGTACTTC; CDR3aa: CASSQGWDRTDHEQYF
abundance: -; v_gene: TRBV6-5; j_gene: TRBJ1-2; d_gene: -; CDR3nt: TGTGCCAGCAGTTCCACAGGGTCTGACTATGGCTACACCTTC; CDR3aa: CASSSTGSDYGYTF
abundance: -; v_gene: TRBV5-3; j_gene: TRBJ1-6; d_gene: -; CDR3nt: TGTGCCAGAAGCTTGGATGGGACAAGGTGCCGACGATCACCCCTCCACTTT; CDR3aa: CARSLDGTRCRRSPLHF
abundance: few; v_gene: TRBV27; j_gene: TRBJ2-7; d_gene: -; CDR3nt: TGTGCCAGCAGTTTACTGGTCACCCACGAGCAGTACTTC; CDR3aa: CASSLLVTHEQYF
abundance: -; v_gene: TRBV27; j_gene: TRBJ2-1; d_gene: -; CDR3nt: TGTGCCAGTCAGCGAGGTTACACTTACAATGAGCAGTTCTTC; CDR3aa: CASQRGYTYNEQFF
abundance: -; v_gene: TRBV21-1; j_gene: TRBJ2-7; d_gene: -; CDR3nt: TGTGCCAGCAGCAAAGAGGCGGAGGGTCCCTACGAGCAGTACTTC; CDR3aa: CASSKEAEGPYEQYF
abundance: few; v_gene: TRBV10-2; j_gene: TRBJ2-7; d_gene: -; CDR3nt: TGCGCCAGCAGTGTAGGGCAGACCTACGAGCAGTACTTC; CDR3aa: CASSVGQTYEQYF
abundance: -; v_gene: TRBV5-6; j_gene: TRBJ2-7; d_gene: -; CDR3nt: TGTGCCAGCAGCTTACAGGGAACAGATTACGAGCAGTACTTC; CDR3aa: CASSLQGTDYEQYF
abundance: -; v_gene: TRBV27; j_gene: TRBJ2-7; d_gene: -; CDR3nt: TGTGCCAGCAGTTTTGGGACCAGCTCCTACGAGCAGTACTTC; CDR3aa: CASSFGTSSYEQYF
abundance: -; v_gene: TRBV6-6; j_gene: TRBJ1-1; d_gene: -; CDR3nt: TGTGCCAGCAGCCCTACAGAAACTGAAGCTTTCTTT; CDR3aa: CASSPTETEAFF
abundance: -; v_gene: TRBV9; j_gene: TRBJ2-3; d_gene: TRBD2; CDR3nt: TGTGCCAGCAGCGTAGAATCACTAGCGGGAGTTTTCACAGATACGCAGTATTTT; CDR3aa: CASSVESLAGVFTDTQYF
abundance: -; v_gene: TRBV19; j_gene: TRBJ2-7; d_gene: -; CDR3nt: TGTGCCAGTAGTAGTGGAACAGGCTTCTACGAGCAGTACTTC; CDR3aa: CASSSGTGFYEQYF
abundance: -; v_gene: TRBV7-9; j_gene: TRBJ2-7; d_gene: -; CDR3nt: TGTGCCAGCAGCCCACCCGATGGGGGAGCAACCTACGAGCAGTACTTC; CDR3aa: CASSPPDGGATYEQYF
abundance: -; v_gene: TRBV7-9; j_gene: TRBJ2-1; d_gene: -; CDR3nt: TGTGCCAGCAGCTTAGAATTTTACCCGGCAGATGAGCAGTTCTTC; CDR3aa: CASSLEFYPADEQFF
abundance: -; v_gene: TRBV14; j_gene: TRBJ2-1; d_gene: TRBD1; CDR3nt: TGTGCCAGCAGCCAAGGTAAAGGGGGCTGGAGCTACAATGAGCAGTTCTTC; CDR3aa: CASSQGKGGWSYNEQFF
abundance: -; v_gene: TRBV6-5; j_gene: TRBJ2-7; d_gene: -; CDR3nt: TGTGCCAGTGGGGATCCCTACGAGCAGTACTTC; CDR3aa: CASGDPYEQYF
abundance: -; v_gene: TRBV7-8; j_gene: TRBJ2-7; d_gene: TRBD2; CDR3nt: TGTGCCAGCAGCTTGGTAACGGGGGGGTTTTACGAGCAGTACTTC; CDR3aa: CASSLVTGGFYEQYF
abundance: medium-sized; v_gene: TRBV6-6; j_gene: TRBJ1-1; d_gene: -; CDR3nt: TGTGCCAGCACCGCAAATCGGAACACTGAAGCTTTCTTT; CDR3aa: CASTANRNTEAFF
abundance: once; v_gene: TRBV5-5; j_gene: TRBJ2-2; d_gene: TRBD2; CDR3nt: TGTGCCAGCAGCTTTTTACTAGCGGGCACCGGGGAGCTGTTTTTT; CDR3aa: CASSFLLAGTGELFF
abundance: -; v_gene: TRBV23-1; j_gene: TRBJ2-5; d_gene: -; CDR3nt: TGCGCCAGCAGTCAATCGCGGCAGAGCCAAGAGACCCAGTACTTC; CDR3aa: CASSQSRQSQETQYF
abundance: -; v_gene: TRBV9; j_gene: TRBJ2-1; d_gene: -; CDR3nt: TGTGCCAGCAGCGTAGAGGTAGGGAATGAGCAGTTCTTC; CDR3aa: CASSVEVGNEQFF
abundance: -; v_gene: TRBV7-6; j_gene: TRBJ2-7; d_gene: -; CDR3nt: TGTGCCAGCAGCTTAGGACCCGACAGCTCCTACGAGCAGTACTTC; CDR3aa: CASSLGPDSSYEQYF
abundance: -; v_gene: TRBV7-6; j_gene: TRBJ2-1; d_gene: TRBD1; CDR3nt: TGTGCCAGCAGCGCGACAGGGTTTGAGCAGTTCTTC; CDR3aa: CASSATGFEQFF
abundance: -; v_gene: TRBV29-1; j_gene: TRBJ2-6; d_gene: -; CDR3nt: TGCAGCGTGGGGGCCTACTCTGGGGCCAACGTCCTGACTTTC; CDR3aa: CSVGAYSGANVLTF
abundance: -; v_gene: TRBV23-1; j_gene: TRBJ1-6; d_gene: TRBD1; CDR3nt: TGCGCCAGCGGAGGGACAGGGGAGTCACCCCTCCACTTT; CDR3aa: CASGGTGESPLHF
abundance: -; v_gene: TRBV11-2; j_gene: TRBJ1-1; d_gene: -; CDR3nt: TGTGCCAGCAGCTTAGCAATGAACACTGAAGCTTTCTTT; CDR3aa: CASSLAMNTEAFF
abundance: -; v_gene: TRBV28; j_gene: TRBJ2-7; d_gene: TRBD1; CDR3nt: TGTGCCAGCAACCCGACAGGGTATCTCTCCTACGAGCAGTACTTC; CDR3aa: CASNPTGYLSYEQYF
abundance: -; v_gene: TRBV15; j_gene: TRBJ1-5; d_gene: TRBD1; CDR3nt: TGTGCCACCAGCAGGGACAGGGGGCTCAATCAGCCCCAGCATTTT; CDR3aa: CATSRDRGLNQPQHF
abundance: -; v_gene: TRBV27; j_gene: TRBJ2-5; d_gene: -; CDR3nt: TGTGCCAGCAGTTTATCGGCAGACTTCCAAGAGACCCAGTACTTC; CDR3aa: CASSLSADFQETQYF
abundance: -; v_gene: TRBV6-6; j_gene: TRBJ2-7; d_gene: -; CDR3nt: TGTGCCAGCAGTTACTCGTCTGAGCAGTACTTC; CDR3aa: CASSYSSEQYF
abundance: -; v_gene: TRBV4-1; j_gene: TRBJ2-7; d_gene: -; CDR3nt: TGCGCCAGCAGCCAAGGGGGACTCTCCTACGAGCAGTACTTC; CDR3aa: CASSQGGLSYEQYF
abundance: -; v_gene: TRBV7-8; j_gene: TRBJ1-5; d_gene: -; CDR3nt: TGTGCCAGCAGCCTCCTGAACACAGGGTCCAATCAGCCCCAGCATTTT; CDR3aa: CASSLLNTGSNQPQHF
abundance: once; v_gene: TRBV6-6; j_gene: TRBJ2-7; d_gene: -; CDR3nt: TGTGCCACCACCAGGGAAGTGGGCTACGAGCAGTACTTC; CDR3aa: CATTREVGYEQYF
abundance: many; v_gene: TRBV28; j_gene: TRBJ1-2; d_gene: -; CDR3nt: TGTGCCAGCAGTCCCGGGACGACAAACTATGGCTACACCTTC; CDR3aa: CASSPGTTNYGYTF
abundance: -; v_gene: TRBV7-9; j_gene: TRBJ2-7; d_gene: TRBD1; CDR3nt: TGTGCCAGCAGCTCTGACAGGGGCGAGCAGTACTTC; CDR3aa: CASSSDRGEQYF
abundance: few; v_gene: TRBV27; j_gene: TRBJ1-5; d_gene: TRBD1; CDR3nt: TGTGCCAGCAGTTCACAGGGGAATCCTTATAGCAATCAGCCCCAGCATTTT; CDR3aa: CASSSQGNPYSNQPQHF
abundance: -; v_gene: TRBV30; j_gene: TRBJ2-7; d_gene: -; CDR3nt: TGTGCCTGGAGACCGGGACCACCATCCGAGCAGTACTTC; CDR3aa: CAWRPGPPSEQYF
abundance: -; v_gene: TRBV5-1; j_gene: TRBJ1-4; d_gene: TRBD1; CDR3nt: TGCGCCAGCAGCTTGGTGGGACAGGGGGCAACTAATGAAAAACTGTTTTTT; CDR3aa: CASSLVGQGATNEKLFF
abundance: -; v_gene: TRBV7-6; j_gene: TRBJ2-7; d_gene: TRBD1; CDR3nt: TGTGCCAGCAGTCTGACCCTCGGGACAGGGGGGATCGAGCAGTACTTC; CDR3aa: CASSLTLGTGGIEQYF
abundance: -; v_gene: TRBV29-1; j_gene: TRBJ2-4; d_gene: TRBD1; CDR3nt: TGCAGCGTTGTAGAGGGACAGGGGCCCAGACTAGACTTC; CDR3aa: CSVVEGQGPRLDF
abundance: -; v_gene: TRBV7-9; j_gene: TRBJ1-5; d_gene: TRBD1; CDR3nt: TGTGCCAGCAGCTCTACGACAGGGGGCGATCAGCCCCAGCATTTT; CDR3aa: CASSSTTGGDQPQHF
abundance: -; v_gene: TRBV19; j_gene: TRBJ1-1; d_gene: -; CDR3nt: TGTGCCAGTAGTATGGGTTGGGGAGCCACTGAAGCTTTCTTT; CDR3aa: CASSMGWGATEAFF
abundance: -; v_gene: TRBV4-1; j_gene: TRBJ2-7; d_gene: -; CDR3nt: TGCGCCAGCAGCCAAGTCTCCTCAAGTTACTACGAGCAGTACTTC; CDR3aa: CASSQVSSSYYEQYF
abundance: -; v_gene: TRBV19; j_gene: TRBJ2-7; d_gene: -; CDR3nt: TGTGCCAGTAGTGTTAACTCCGGGACTCTAGCCTACGAGCAGTACTTC; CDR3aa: CASSVNSGTLAYEQYF
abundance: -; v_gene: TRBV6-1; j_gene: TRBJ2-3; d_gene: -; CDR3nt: TGTGCCAGCACCCTCCTTGGCACAGATACGCAGTATTTT; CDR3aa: CASTLLGTDTQYF